The clone carrying this T cell receptor beta chain was found once. The source of the sample is a study of control samples from healthy donors and cancer patients. The protocol was immunoSEQ multiplex PCR, while the TCRdb copy is restricted to in-frame clones and leaves out a portion. In the table there are around 86,000 clones, over 85% of which are singletons. Specimen: PBMCs. This sequence originates from a woman aged 60 to 75 with head and neck cancer.

The CDR3 reads CATSDLSMGTGELFF. DNA of the CDR3: TGTGCCACCAGTGATTTATCCATGGGCACCGGGGAGCTGTTTTTT. This chain links TRBV24-1 with TRBJ2-2; the D is unclear. V was clipped by 1 base and J by 4 bases, with 9 bases between them. Germline CDR1 KGHDR, CDR2 SFDVKD. The CDR3 runs 15 residues.